The 30 T cell receptor beta chains below all came from one sample that was sequenced in a study of T cell changes during pregnancy in multiple sclerosis. Here immunoSEQ multiplex PCR was the method, and the copy in TCRdb shows in-frame clones only, minus some. This sample carries fewer than 65,000 clones, roughly 95% of them seen once, and the ten largest clones take around 0.3%. This sample comprised CD4+ T cells from peripheral blood mononuclear cells, obtained in the third trimester of pregnancy. These receptors originate from a female donor with multiple sclerosis, enrolled in a pregnancy study.

This chain joins TRBV7-9 and TRBJ1-4; 11 positions agree with TRBD1. J was trimmed by 7 bases and V by 5 bases; bases with no gene match: 6. The CDR3 runs 15 residues. CDR1 SEHNR and CDR2 FQNEAQ come from the germline V gene (reference sequence). CDR3 sequence: CASSPPGQGGEKLFF. In DNA, the CDR3 is TGTGCCAGCAGCCCACCGGGACAGGGGGGTGAAAAACTGTTTTTT.

In DNA, the CDR3 is TGTGCCAGTAGTATAGACACTAGCGTTGGTGAGCAGTTCTTC. This sequence encodes CASSIDTSVGEQFF. V is TRBV19 and J is TRBJ2-1; 7 bases map to TRBD2. Per the germline V gene, CDR1 is LNHDA and CDR2 is SQIVND (reference sequence). V shed 0 bases and J 9 bases; nucleotides not matched to a gene: 5. The CDR3 is 14 amino acids.

This chain joins TRBV4-1 and TRBJ1-2; D may be TRBD1 (5 bases). CDR1 and CDR2 (germline): MGHRA, YSYEKL. The CDR3 loop spans 15 amino acids. V lost 1 base, J lost 4 bases, and 13 bases lay in between. CDR3 DNA sequence: TGCGCCAGCAGCCAAGTCCGCAGGGAACTCTATGGCTACACCTTC. Its translation is CASSQVRRELYGYTF.

The rearrangement joins TRBV5-1 to TRBJ2-5, with TRBD2 identical over 7 bases. Unmatched junction bases numbered 10, after V lost 4 bases and J lost 7 bases. CDR1 and CDR2 from the germline V gene are SGHRS and YFSETQ. This CDR3 spans 14 amino acids. CDR3 sequence reads: CASSPGGREVTQYF. Here the CDR3 DNA reads TGCGCCAGCAGCCCCGGAGGGAGGGAGGTGACCCAGTACTTC.

This clone has just one count. This CDR3 reads CASSPFLAGAYNEQFF. The CDR3, as DNA: TGCGCCAGCAGCCCTTTTCTAGCGGGGGCTTACAATGAGCAGTTCTTC. V is TRBV5-1 and J is TRBJ2-1; 10 positions match TRBD2. Germline V lookup: CDR1 SGHRS, CDR2 YFSETQ. This CDR3 region has 16 residues. V was pared by 4 bases and J by 4 bases, with 8 bases of the junction left unmatched.

The CDR3 sequence: CATGEAGGFTDTQYF. Here the CDR3 DNA reads TGTGCCACCGGGGAAGCGGGAGGTTTTACAGATACGCAGTATTTT. The gene calls are TRBV15 and TRBJ2-3; 9 bases are shared with TRBD2. The germline gives CDR1 LNHNV, CDR2 YYDKDF (reference sequence). The V gene end was trimmed by 8 bases and the J gene end by 3 bases; junction bases not matched to a gene: 9. The CDR3 runs 15 residues.

The V and J genes are TRBV2 and TRBJ1-4; maybe TRBD1 (6 bases). This CDR3 region has 15 residues. Trimming stripped 0 bases from V and 7 bases from J, with 12 bases between. Looked up from germline, CDR1 is SNHLY and CDR2 is FYNNEI. The CDR3 is CASSEALQGFEKLFF. As DNA, the CDR3 is TGTGCCAGCAGTGAAGCTCTCCAGGGGTTTGAAAAACTGTTTTTT.

This sequence joins TRBV30 and TRBJ1-1, with a possible D match to TRBD1 (6 bases). V was trimmed by 3 bases and J by 4 bases, leaving 18 bases between them. This CDR3 spans 15 amino acids. Germline V gene lookup returns CDR1 GTSNPN and CDR2 SVGIG (reference sequence). The CDR3 DNA sequence: TGTGCCTGGAGAGGACAGTACGGGGTTACCACTGAAGCTTTCTTT. It specifies CAWRGQYGVTTEAFF. Full variable domain (rest looked up from reference TRBV30 and TRBJ1-1): SQTIHQWPATLVQPVGSPLSLECTVEGTSNPNLYWYRQAAGRGLQLLFYSVGIGQISSEVPQNLSASRPQDRQFILSSKKLLLSDSGFYLCAWRGQYGVTTEAFFGQGTRLTVV.

The chain combines TRBV19 with TRBJ2-7; D not certain. CDR3 length equals 12 residues. Per germline, CDR1 LNHDA and CDR2 SQIVND (reference sequence). V was shortened by 8 bases and J by 1 base, with 9 bases between the two germline ends. Written as DNA, the CDR3 is TGTGCCAGTTTATCCCGGTCCTACGAGCAGTACTTC. As protein: CASLSRSYEQYF.

The rearrangement uses TRBV27 and TRBJ2-1; 14 nucleotides line up with TRBD2. The germline V gene encodes CDR1 MNHEY and CDR2 SMNVEV (reference sequence). Germline trimming cut 5 bases from V and 6 bases from J; bases unmatched to any gene: 12. The CDR3 has 18 residues. For the CDR3, the DNA is TGTGCCAGCAGTAAGAGCCCCAAGACTAGCGGGAGGGCCAATGAGCAGTTCTTC. It is translated as CASSKSPKTSGRANEQFF.

The J gene is TRBJ1-3, the V gene TRBV19; possible D gene TRBD1, 6 bases. V lost 6 bases to trimming and J lost 2 bases, with 11 bases between them. In germline, CDR1 is LNHDA, CDR2 SQIVND (reference sequence). This CDR3 comprises 14 residues. CDR3 in DNA: TGTGCCAGTAGCTGGGGGGGGCCTGGAAACACCATATATTTT. Encoded protein: CASSWGGPGNTIYF.

The V and J genes are TRBV28 and TRBJ2-7; weak D call: TRBD1 (6 bases). The CDR3 sequence is 14 residues long. CDR1 MDHEN and CDR2 SYDVKM come from the germline V gene. Trimming took 7 bases from V and 1 from J, leaving 14 bases between them. CDR3 sequence (DNA): TGTGCCAGCATGCTGTCAGGGACATCCTACGAGCAGTACTTC. It specifies CASMLSGTSYEQYF.

This clone was counted once. This chain joins TRBV28 and TRBJ1-1; D possibly corresponds to TRBD1 (5 bases). The CDR3 is 14 amino acids. Per the germline V gene, CDR1 is MDHEN and CDR2 is SYDVKM. Trimming took 3 bases from V and 5 from J, leaving 13 bases between them. In nucleotides, the CDR3 is TGTGCCAGCAGTTTTTCCGGGGGTCGGACTGAAGCTTTCTTT. Its translation is CASSFSGGRTEAFF.

The V gene is TRBV10-3, the J gene TRBJ2-3; 8 bases line up with TRBD1. V dropped 11 bases and J dropped 2; count of bases not matched to a gene: 9. CDR1 and CDR2 from the germline V gene are ENHRY and SYGVKD. CDR3 size: 14 residues. CDR3 DNA sequence: TGTGCCTCAACCAGGGGGCCGGACACAGATACGCAGTATTTT. It encodes CASTRGPDTDTQYF.

This clone appeared once. The chain has TRBV29-1 and TRBJ1-3, with a tentative D call TRBD1 (5 bases). CDR1 SQVTM and CDR2 ANQGSEA come from the germline V gene. CDR3 length: 14 amino acids. V dropped 4 bases and J dropped 4 bases, with 14 bases sitting between them. CDR3 DNA sequence: TGCAGCGTTGCCGAGGGAGGGGTCGGAAACACCATATATTTT. Translating gives CSVAEGGVGNTIYF.

The rearrangement uses TRBV9 and TRBJ1-2, with a weak D call TRBD1 (6 bases). This CDR3 is built from 17 residues. Trimming pared 4 bases from V and 5 bases from J, leaving 24 bases between. Per germline, CDR1 SGDLS and CDR2 YYNGEE. The CDR3 DNA reads TGTGCCAGCAGCCCTCTCGTCGGGAACAGGGTTGGGTATGGCTACACCTTC. Translating gives CASSPLVGNRVGYGYTF.

The V call is TRBV9, the J call TRBJ1-1; D not certain. Germline CDR1 is SGDLS and CDR2 is YYNGEE. This CDR3 has 13 amino acids. V lost 0 bases to trimming and J lost 2 bases, with 5 bases between them. CDR3 sequence reads: CASSVVDNTEAFF. The CDR3 bases are TGTGCCAGCAGCGTAGTAGATAACACTGAAGCTTTCTTT. Variable domain in full (rest from reference TRBV9 and TRBJ1-1): DSGVTQTPKHLITATGQRVTLRCSPRSGDLSVYWYQQSLDQGLQFLIQYYNGEERAKGNILERFSAQQFPDLHSELNLSSLELGDSALYFCASSVVDNTEAFFGQGTRLTVV.

The chain is built from TRBV27 and TRBJ2-5, with D perhaps matching TRBD1 (5 bases). This CDR3 is 15 amino acids long. CDR1 and CDR2 (germline): MNHEY, SMNVEV (reference sequence). Trimming left V 4 bases short and J 6 bases short, with 18 bases between. The CDR3 nucleotides read TGTGCCAGCAGTTCGGACAATCGAGGCGTGAAGACCCAGTACTTC. It yields the protein CASSSDNRGVKTQYF.

The V and J genes are TRBV6-5 and TRBJ1-1; tentative D call: TRBD1 (5 bases). CDR1 is MNHEY, CDR2 SVGAGI, per germline. Deletions cut 2 bases from V and 1 base from J, with 8 bases between. The CDR3 sequence is 14 residues long. As DNA, the CDR3 is TGTGCCAGCAGTTACAACGGGGGGAACACTGAAGCTTTCTTT. The encoded protein is CASSYNGGNTEAFF.

V is TRBV4-1 and J is TRBJ2-1; weak D call: TRBD2 (5 bases). Trimming left V 4 bases short and J 7 bases short, with 17 bases between. This CDR3 has 15 residues. Germline CDR1 reads MGHRA; CDR2 reads YSYEKL. The CDR3 protein is CASSPGSLAGNEQFF. In DNA, the CDR3 is TGCGCCAGCAGCCCTGGAAGCCTAGCAGGAAATGAGCAGTTCTTC.

This clone was seen once. The rearrangement uses TRBV9 and TRBJ2-5; 11 bases match TRBD2. With V trimmed by 7 bases and J by 4 bases, 6 bases remained unmatched. Germline V lookup: CDR1 SGDLS, CDR2 YYNGEE. The CDR3 loop spans 14 amino acids. DNA for the CDR3: TGTGCCAGCGGCTACGGACTAGCGGGAGAGACCCAGTACTTC. As protein: CASGYGLAGETQYF. Full variable domain (rest looked up from reference TRBV9 and TRBJ2-5): DSGVTQTPKHLITATGQRVTLRCSPRSGDLSVYWYQQSLDQGLQFLIQYYNGEERAKGNILERFSAQQFPDLHSELNLSSLELGDSALYFCASGYGLAGETQYFGPGTRLLVL.

The chain couples TRBV27 to TRBJ2-7; TRBD2 matches at 7 bases. V lost 0 bases, J lost 6 bases, and 2 bases stayed unmatched. Germline V gene data show CDR1 as MNHEY and CDR2 as SMNVEV (reference sequence). The CDR3 extends over 13 amino acids. CDR3 nucleotides: TGTGCCAGCAGTTTATCGGGAGGGTTCGAGCAGTACTTC. This translates into CASSLSGGFEQYF.

J is TRBJ1-1 and V is TRBV4-1; D is unresolved. V was pared by 2 bases and J by 8 bases, with 21 bases between. In germline, CDR1 is MGHRA, CDR2 YSYEKL. The CDR3 is 16 residues long. CDR3 DNA sequence: TGCGCCAGCAGCCAACCCGGCTCGACAAGTATGATAGAAGCTTTCTTT. Amino acid sequence: CASSQPGSTSMIEAFF.

The chain carries TRBV14 and TRBJ1-2; the D is unclear. Germline CDR1 and CDR2: SGHDN and FVKESK. The germline V and J ends were trimmed by 4 bases and 8 bases, with 23 bases remaining between them. The CDR3 totals 16 residues. CDR3 nucleotide sequence: TGTGCCAGCAGCCTGCCCTCTCAGGCGGGGTTCAACGGCTACACCTTC. This translates into CASSLPSQAGFNGYTF.

V usage is TRBV19 and J usage is TRBJ2-7; D may be TRBD1 (5 bases). CDR1 and CDR2 from the germline V gene are LNHDA and SQIVND (reference sequence). The V gene lost 3 bases and the J gene lost 7 bases, with 16 bases spanning the gap. The CDR3 length is 14 residues. The CDR3 region has the DNA TGTGCCAGTAGTATCAACAGGATCGCTGGTGAGCAGTACTTC. It translates to CASSINRIAGEQYF.

The CDR3 DNA reads as TGTGCCAGCAGAGACATTACAGGGGCGGGCACTGAAGCTTTCTTT. Its translation is CASRDITGAGTEAFF. The chain couples TRBV9 to TRBJ1-1; 7 positions agree with TRBD1. Trimming removed 5 bases from V and 4 bases from J; junction bases left unmatched: 11. The germline gives CDR1 SGDLS, CDR2 YYNGEE. The CDR3 contains 15 residues. Full variable domain (rest looked up from reference TRBV9 and TRBJ1-1): DSGVTQTPKHLITATGQRVTLRCSPRSGDLSVYWYQQSLDQGLQFLIQYYNGEERAKGNILERFSAQQFPDLHSELNLSSLELGDSALYFCASRDITGAGTEAFFGQGTRLTVV.

The rearrangement joins TRBV9 to TRBJ1-3, with D unresolved. This CDR3 spans 17 amino acids. V gave up 0 bases and J gave up 0 bases, with 13 bases separating them. Germline CDR1 and CDR2: SGDLS and YYNGEE. Written as DNA, the CDR3 is TGTGCCAGCAGCGTAGACGCCACACAGTACTCTGGAAACACCATATATTTT. Encoded protein: CASSVDATQYSGNTIYF. Using reference TRBV9 and TRBJ1-3 for the parts outside the CDR3, the full variable domain is DSGVTQTPKHLITATGQRVTLRCSPRSGDLSVYWYQQSLDQGLQFLIQYYNGEERAKGNILERFSAQQFPDLHSELNLSSLELGDSALYFCASSVDATQYSGNTIYFGEGSWLTVV.

The chain carries TRBV7-8 and TRBJ1-1, with D unresolved. Germline assignment: CDR1 SGHVS and CDR2 FQNEAQ. V lost 2 bases and J 1 base, leaving 5 bases between the germline ends. The CDR3 contains 13 residues. CDR3 in amino acids: CASSLRRNTEAFF. For the CDR3, the DNA is TGTGCCAGCAGCTTAAGGAGGAACACTGAAGCTTTCTTT.

The rearrangement links TRBV6-6 to TRBJ2-5; 7 bases are shared with TRBD2. This CDR3 is built from 13 residues. The J segment lost 4 bases and the V segment lost 7 bases, leaving 6 bases of the junction unmatched. CDR1 and CDR2 from the germline V gene are MNHNY and SVGAGI (reference sequence). The CDR3 DNA reads TGTGCCAGCAAGGGTGCGGGAGCAGAGACCCAGTACTTC. Translating it yields CASKGAGAETQYF.

This clone came up once. The V call is TRBV7-9, the J call TRBJ2-1; 9 nucleotides agree with TRBD2. Trimming at V came to 1 base and at J to 3 bases, leaving 4 bases not matched to a gene. The CDR3 is made up of 16 amino acids. The germline V gene encodes CDR1 SEHNR and CDR2 FQNEAQ (reference sequence). The CDR3 here is CASSLETSGRYNEQFF. The CDR3 nucleotides are TGTGCCAGCAGCTTAGAGACTAGCGGCCGCTACAATGAGCAGTTCTTC.